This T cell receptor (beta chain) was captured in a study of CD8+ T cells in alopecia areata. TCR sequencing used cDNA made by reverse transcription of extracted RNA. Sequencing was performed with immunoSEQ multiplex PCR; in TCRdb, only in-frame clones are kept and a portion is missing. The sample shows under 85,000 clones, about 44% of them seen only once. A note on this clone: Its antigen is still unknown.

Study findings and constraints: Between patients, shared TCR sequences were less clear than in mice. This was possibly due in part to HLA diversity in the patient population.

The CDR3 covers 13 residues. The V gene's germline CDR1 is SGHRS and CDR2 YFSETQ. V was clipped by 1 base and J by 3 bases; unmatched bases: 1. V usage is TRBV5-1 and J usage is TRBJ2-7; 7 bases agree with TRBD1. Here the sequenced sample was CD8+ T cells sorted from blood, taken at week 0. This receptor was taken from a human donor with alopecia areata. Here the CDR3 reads CASSLRDSYEQYF. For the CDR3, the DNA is TGCGCCAGCAGCTTGCGGGACAGCTACGAGCAGTACTTC.